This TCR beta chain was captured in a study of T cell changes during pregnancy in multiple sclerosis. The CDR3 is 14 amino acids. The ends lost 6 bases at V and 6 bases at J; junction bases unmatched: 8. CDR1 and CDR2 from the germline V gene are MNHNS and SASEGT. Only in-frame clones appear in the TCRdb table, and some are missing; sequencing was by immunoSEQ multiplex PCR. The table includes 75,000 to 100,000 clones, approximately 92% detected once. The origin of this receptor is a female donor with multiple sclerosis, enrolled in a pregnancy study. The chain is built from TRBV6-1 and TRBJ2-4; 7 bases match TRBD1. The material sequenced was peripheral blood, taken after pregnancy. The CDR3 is CASRDRGGPNIQYF. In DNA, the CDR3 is TGTGCCAGCAGAGACAGAGGGGGCCCAAACATTCAGTACTTC.